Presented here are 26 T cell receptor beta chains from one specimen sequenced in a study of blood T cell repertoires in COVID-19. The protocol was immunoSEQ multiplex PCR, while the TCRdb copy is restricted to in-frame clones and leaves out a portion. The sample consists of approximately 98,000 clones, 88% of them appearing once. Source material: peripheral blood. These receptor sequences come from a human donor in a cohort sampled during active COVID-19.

Here the CDR3 DNA reads TGTGCCAGCAGCCCCCGGGACAGTTGGAACACTGAAGCTTTCTTT. Amino acid sequence: CASSPRDSWNTEAFF. The genes are TRBV7-9 and TRBJ1-1; 7 bases are shared with TRBD1. J was trimmed by 1 base and V by 5 bases; bases with no gene match: 7. Germline assignment: CDR1 SEHNR and CDR2 FQNEAQ (reference sequence). This CDR3 comprises 15 residues.

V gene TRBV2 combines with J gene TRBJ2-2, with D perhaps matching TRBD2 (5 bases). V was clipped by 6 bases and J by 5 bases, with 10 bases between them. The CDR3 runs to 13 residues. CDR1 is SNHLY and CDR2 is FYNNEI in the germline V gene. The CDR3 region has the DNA TGTGCCAGCAGGGCTCGGGGAACCGGGGAGCTGTTTTTT. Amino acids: CASRARGTGELFF.

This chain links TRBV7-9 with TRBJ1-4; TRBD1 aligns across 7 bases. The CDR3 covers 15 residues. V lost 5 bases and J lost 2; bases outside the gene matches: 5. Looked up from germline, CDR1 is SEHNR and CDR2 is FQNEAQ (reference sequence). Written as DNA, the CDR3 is TGTGCCAGCAGCCGCACAGGGGACACTAATGAAAAACTGTTTTTT. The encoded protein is CASSRTGDTNEKLFF. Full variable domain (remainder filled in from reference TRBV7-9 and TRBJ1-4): DTGVSQNPRHKITKRGQNVTFRCDPISEHNRLYWYRQTLGQGPEFLTYFQNEAQLEKSRLLSDRFSAERPKGSFSTLEIQRTEQGDSAMYLCASSRTGDTNEKLFFGSGTQLSVL.

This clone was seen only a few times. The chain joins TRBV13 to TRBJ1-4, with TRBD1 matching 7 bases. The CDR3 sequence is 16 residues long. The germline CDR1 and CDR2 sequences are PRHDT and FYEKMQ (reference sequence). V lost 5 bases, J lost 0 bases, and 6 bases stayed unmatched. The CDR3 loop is CASSVTGVATNEKLFF. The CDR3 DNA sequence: TGTGCCAGCAGCGTTACAGGGGTGGCAACTAATGAAAAACTGTTTTTT.

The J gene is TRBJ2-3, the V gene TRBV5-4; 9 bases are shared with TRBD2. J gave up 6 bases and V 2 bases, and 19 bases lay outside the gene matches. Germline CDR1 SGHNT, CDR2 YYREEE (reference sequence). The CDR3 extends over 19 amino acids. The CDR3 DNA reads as TGTGCCAGCAGCTTCGCCCCTGGGGGGCTAGCGGGGCCTCTCGATACGCAGTATTTT. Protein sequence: CASSFAPGGLAGPLDTQYF.

Written as DNA, the CDR3 is TGTGCCAGCAGGACAGAGTATGGCTACACCTTC. It codes for CASRTEYGYTF. The rearrangement links TRBV6-5 to TRBJ1-2; D is perhaps TRBD1 (5 bases). The CDR3 contains 11 residues. From germline, CDR1 is MNHEY and CDR2 SVGAGI. V was clipped by 6 bases and J by 5 bases, with 7 bases between them.

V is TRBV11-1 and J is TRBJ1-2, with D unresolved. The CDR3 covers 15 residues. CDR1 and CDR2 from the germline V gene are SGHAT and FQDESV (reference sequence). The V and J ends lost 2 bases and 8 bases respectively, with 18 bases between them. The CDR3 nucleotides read TGTGCCAGCAGCTTACTACCGACACCGGCGGGAGGCTACACCTTC. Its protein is CASSLLPTPAGGYTF.

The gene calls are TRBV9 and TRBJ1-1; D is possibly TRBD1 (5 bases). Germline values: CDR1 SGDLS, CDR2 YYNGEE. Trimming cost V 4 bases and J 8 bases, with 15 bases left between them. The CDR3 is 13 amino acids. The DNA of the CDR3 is TGTGCCAGCAGCTCCCGACGGGGGGAGGAAGCTTTCTTT. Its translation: CASSSRRGEEAFF.

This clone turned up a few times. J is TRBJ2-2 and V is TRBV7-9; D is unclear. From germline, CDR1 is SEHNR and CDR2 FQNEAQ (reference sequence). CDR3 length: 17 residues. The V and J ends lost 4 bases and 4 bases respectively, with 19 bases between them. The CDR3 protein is CASSSQTDPGSTGELFF. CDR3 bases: TGTGCCAGCAGCTCTCAAACAGATCCTGGCTCCACCGGGGAGCTGTTTTTT. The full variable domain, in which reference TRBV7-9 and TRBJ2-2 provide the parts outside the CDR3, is DTGVSQNPRHKITKRGQNVTFRCDPISEHNRLYWYRQTLGQGPEFLTYFQNEAQLEKSRLLSDRFSAERPKGSFSTLEIQRTEQGDSAMYLCASSSQTDPGSTGELFFGEGSRLTVL.

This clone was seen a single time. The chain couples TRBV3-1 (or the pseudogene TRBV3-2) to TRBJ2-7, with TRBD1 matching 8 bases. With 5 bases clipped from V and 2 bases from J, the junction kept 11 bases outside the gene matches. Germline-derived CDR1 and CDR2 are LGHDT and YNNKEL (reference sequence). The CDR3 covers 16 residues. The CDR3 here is CASSKRRTGNTYEQYF. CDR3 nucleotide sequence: TGTGCCAGCAGCAAACGACGGACAGGGAATACCTACGAGCAGTACTTC.

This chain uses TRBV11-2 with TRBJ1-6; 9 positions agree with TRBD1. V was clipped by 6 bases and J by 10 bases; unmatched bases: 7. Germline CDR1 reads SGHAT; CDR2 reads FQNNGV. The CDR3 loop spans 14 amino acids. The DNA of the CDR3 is TGTGCCAGCAGGGAGACAGGGGGTCACTCACCCCTCCACTTT. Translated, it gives CASRETGGHSPLHF.

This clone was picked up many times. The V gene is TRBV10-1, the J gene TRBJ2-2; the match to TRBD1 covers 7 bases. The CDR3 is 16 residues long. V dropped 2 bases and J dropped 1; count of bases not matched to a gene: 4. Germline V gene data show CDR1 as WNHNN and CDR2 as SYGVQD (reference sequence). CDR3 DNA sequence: TGCGCCAGCAGTGAGGCAGGGGGTTTGAACACCGGGGAGCTGTTTTTT. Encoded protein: CASSEAGGLNTGELFF.

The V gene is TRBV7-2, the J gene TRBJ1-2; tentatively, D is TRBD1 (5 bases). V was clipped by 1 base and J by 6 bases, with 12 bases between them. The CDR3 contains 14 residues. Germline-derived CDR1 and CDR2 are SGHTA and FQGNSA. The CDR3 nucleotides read TGTGCCAGCAGCTTAGACGGGGCGGGGGATGGCTACACCTTC. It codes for CASSLDGAGDGYTF.

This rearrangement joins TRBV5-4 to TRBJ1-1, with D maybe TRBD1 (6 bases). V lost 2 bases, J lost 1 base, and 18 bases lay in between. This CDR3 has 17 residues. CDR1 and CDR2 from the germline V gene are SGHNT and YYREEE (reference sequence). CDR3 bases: TGTGCCAGCAGCTTAACGTTCTACAGGGCGAGGAACACTGAAGCTTTCTTT. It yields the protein CASSLTFYRARNTEAFF.

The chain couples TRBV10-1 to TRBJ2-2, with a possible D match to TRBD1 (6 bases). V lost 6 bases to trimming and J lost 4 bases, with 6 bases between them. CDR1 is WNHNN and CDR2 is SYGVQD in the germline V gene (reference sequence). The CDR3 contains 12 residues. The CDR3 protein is CASRDSTGELFF. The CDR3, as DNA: TGCGCCAGCAGGGACAGCACCGGGGAGCTGTTTTTT.

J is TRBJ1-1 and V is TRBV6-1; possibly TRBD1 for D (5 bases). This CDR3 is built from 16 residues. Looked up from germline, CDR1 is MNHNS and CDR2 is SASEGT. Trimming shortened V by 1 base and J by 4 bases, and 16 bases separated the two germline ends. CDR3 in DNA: TGTGCCAGCAGTGAAGGTAGAGCAGGGAGGAGCACTGAAGCTTTCTTT. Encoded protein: CASSEGRAGRSTEAFF.

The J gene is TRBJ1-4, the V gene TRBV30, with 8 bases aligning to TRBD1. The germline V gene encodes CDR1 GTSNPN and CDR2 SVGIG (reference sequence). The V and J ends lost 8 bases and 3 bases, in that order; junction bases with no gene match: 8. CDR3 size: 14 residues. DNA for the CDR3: TGTGCCACGGACAGGGTCACCCCTAATGAAAAACTGTTTTTT. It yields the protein CATDRVTPNEKLFF.

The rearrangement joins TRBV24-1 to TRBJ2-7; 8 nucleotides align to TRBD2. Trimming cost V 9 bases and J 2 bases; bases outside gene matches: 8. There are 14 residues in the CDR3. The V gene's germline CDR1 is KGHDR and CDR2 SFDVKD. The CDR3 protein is CATYAAGAPYEQYF. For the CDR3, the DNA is TGTGCCACCTATGCAGCGGGAGCCCCCTACGAGCAGTACTTC.

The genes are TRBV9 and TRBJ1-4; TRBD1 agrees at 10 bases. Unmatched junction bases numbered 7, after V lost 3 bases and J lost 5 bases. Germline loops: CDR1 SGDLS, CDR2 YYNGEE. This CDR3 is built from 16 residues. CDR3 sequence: CASSDLPGQGNEKLFF. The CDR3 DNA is TGTGCCAGCAGCGATTTACCGGGACAGGGGAATGAAAAACTGTTTTTT.

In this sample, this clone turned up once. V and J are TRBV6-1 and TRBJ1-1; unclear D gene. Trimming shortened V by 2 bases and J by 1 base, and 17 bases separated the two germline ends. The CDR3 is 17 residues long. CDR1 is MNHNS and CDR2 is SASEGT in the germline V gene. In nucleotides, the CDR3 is TGTGCCAGCAGTGAACGGGGAGGCAACCCCACGAACACTGAAGCTTTCTTT. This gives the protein CASSERGGNPTNTEAFF.

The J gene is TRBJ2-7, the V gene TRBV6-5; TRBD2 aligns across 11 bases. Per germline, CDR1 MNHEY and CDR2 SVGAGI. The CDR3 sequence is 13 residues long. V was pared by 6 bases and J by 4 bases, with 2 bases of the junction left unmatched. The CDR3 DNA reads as TGTGCCAGCAGCGTAGCGGGAGGGTACGAGCAGTACTTC. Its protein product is CASSVAGGYEQYF.

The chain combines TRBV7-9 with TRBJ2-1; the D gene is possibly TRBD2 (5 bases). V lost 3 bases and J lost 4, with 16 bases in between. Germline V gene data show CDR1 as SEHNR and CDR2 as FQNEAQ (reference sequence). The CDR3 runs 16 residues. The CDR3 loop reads CASSLARPTSYNEQFF. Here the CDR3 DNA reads TGTGCCAGCAGCTTGGCCCGCCCTACTAGTTACAATGAGCAGTTCTTC.

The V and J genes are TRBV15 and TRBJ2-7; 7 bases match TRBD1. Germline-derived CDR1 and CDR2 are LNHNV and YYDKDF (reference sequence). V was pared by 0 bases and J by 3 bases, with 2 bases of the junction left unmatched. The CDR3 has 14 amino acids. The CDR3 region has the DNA TGTGCCACCAGCAGAGATAGGGGGCTCTACGAGCAGTACTTC. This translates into CATSRDRGLYEQYF.

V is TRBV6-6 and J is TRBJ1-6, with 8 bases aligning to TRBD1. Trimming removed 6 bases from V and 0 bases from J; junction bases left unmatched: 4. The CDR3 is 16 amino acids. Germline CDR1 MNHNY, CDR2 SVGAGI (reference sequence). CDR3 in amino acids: CASSTRGHSYNSPLHF. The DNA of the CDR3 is TGTGCCAGCAGCACCAGGGGGCACTCCTATAATTCACCCCTCCACTTT.

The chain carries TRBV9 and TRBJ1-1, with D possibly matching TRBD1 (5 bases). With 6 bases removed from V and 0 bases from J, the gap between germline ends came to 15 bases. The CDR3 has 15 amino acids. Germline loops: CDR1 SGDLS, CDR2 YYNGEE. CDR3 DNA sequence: TGTGCCAGCACCCGCGGGGCAGACATGAACACTGAAGCTTTCTTT. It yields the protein CASTRGADMNTEAFF.

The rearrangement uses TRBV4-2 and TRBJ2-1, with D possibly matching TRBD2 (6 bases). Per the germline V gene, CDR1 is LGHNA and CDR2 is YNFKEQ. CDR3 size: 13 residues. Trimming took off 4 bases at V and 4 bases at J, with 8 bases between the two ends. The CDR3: CASSLGGYNEQFF. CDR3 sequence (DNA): TGTGCCAGCAGCCTCGGGGGTTACAATGAGCAGTTCTTC.